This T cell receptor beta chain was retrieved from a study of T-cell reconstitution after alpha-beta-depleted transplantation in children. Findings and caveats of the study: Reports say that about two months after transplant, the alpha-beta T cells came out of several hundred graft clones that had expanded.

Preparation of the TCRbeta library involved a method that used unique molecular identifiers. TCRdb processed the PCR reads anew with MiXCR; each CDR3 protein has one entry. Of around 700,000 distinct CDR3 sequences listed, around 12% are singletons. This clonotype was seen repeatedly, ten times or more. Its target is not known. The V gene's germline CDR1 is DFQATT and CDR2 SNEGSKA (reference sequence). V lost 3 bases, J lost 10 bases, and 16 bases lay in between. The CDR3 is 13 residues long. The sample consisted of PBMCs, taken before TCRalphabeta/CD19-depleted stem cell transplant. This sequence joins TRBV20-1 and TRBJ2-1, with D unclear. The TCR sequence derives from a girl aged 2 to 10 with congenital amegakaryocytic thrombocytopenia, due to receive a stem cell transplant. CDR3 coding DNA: TGCAGTGCTAGGGGCAATGGGCTGGTAGAGCAGTTCTTC. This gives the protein CSARGNGLVEQFF.